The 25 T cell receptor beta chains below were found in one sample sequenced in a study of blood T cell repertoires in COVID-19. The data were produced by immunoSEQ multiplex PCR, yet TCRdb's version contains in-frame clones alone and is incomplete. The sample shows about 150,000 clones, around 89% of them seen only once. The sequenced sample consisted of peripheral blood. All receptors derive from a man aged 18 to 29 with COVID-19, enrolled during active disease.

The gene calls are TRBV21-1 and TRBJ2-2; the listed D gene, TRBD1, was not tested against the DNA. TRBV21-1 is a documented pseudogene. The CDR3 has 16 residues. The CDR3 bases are TGTGCCAGCAGCAGGCGACAGGGGGTAAACACCGGGGAGCTGTTTTTT. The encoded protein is CASSRRQGVNTGELFF.

CDR3 DNA: TGCGCCAGCAGCCAAAGGGCTAGCGGGAACCACTACGAGCAGTACTTC. Translation: CASSQRASGNHYEQYF. This rearrangement joins TRBV4-3 to TRBJ2-7, with 9 bases identical to TRBD2. V lost 2 bases to trimming and J lost 3 bases; unmatched junction nucleotides: 8. Germline V gene data show CDR1 as LGHNA and CDR2 as YSLEER. This CDR3 contains 16 residues.

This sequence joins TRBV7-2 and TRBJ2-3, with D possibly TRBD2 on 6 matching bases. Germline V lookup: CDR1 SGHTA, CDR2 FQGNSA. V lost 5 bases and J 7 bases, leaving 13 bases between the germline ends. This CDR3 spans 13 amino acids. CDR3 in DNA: TGTGCCAGCAGCCCCCCTGCGGGGCATACGCAGTATTTT. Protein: CASSPPAGHTQYF.

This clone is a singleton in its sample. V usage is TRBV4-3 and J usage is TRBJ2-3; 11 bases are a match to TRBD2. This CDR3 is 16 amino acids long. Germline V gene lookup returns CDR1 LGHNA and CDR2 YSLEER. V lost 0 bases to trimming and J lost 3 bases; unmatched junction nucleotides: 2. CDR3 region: CASSQDSSGRTDTQYF. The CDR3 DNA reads TGCGCCAGCAGCCAAGATTCTAGCGGGAGGACAGATACGCAGTATTTT.

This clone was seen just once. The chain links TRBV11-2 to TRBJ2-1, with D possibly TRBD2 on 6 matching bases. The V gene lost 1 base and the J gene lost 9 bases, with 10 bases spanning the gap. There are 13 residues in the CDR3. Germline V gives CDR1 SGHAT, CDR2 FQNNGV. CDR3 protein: CASSLAPGLEQFF. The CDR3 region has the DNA TGTGCCAGCAGCTTAGCTCCGGGACTTGAGCAGTTCTTC.

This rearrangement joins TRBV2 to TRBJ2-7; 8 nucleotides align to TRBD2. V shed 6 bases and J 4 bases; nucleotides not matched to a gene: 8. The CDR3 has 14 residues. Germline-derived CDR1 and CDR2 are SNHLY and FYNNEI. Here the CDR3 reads CASSPGTRSYEQYF. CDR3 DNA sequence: TGTGCCAGCAGCCCAGGGACTAGAAGTTACGAGCAGTACTTC.

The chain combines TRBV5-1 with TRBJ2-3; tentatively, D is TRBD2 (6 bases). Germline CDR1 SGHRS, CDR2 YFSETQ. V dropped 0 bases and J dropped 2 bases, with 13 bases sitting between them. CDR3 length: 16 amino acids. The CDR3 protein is CASSLDQAGFTDTQYF. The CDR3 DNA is TGCGCCAGCAGCTTGGACCAGGCGGGGTTCACAGATACGCAGTATTTT.

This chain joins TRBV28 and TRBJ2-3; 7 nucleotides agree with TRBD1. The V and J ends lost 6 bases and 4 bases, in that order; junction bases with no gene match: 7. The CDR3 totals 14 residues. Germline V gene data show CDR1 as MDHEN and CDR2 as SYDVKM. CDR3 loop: CASRLGGRADTQYF. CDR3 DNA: TGTGCCAGCAGACTAGGGGGCAGGGCAGATACGCAGTATTTT.

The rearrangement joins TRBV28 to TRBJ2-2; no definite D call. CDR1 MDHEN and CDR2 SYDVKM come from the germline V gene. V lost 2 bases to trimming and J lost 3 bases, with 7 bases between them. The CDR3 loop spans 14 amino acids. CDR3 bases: TGTGCCAGCAGTTTAAATAGCCACACCGGGGAGCTGTTTTTT. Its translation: CASSLNSHTGELFF.

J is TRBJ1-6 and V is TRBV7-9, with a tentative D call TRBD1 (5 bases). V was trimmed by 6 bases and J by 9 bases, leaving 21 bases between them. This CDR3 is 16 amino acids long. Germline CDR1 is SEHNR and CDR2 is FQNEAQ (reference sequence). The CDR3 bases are TGTGCCAGCAGTTACGTAACAGGCTTCGGATTTTCACCCCTCCACTTT. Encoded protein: CASSYVTGFGFSPLHF. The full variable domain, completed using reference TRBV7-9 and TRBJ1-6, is DTGVSQNPRHKITKRGQNVTFRCDPISEHNRLYWYRQTLGQGPEFLTYFQNEAQLEKSRLLSDRFSAERPKGSFSTLEIQRTEQGDSAMYLCASSYVTGFGFSPLHFGNGTRLTVT.

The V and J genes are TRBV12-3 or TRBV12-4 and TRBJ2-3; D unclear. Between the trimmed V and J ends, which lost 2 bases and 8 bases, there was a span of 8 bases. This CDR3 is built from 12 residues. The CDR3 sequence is CASSLLLRTQYF. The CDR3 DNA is TGTGCCAGCAGTTTACTACTCCGTACGCAGTATTTT.

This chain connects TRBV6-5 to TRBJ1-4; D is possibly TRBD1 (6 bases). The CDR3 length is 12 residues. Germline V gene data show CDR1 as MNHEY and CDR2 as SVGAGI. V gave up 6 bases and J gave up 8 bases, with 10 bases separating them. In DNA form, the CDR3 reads TGTGCCAGCAGCGACAGGAGGGAAAAACTGTTTTTT. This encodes CASSDRREKLFF.

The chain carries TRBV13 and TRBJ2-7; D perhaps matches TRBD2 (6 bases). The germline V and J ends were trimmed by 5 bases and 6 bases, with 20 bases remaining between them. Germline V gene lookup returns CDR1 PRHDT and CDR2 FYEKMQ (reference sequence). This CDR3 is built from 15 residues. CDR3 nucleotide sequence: TGTGCCAGCAGCCAGGGACTGCCAAGCCTGTCCGAGCAGTACTTC. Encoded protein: CASSQGLPSLSEQYF.

The CDR3 reads CSVGTYYEQYF. In nucleotides, the CDR3 is TGCAGCGTCGGGACTTATTACGAGCAGTACTTC. This chain joins TRBV29-1 and TRBJ2-7; the D gene is possibly TRBD2 (6 bases). Looked up from germline, CDR1 is SQVTM and CDR2 is ANQGSEA. The CDR3 contains 11 residues. V shed 6 bases and J shed 4 bases, with 10 bases lying between them.

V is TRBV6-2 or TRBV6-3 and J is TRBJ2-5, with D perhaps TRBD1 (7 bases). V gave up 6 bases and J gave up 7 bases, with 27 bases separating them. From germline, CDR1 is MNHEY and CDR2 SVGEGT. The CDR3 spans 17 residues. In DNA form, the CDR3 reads TGTGCCAGCAGCCTTAACCTTGACAGGGAGGCTATTGGGACCCAGTACTTC. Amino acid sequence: CASSLNLDREAIGTQYF.

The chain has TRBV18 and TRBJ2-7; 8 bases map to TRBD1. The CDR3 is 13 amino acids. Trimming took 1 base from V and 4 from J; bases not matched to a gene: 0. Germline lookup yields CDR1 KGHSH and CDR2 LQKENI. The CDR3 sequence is CASSPRTGYEQYF. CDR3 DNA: TGTGCCAGCTCACCACGGACAGGGTACGAGCAGTACTTC. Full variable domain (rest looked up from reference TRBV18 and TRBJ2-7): NAGVMQNPRHLVRRRGQEARLRCSPMKGHSHVYWYRQLPEEGLKFMVYLQKENIIDESGMPKERFSAEFPKEGPSILRIQQVVRGDSAAYFCASSPRTGYEQYFGPGTRLTVT.

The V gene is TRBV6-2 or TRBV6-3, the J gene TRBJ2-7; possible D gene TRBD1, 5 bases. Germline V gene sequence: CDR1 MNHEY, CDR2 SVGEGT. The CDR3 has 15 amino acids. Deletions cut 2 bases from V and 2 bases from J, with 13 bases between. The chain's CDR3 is CASSYGAVVAYEQYF. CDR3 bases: TGTGCCAGCAGTTACGGGGCCGTGGTTGCCTACGAGCAGTACTTC.

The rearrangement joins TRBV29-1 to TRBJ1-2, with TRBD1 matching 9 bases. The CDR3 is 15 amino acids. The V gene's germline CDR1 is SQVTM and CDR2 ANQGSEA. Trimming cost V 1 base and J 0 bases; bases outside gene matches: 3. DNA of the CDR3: TGCAGCGTTGAAGGGACAGGGGAAGCTAACTATGGCTACACCTTC. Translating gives CSVEGTGEANYGYTF. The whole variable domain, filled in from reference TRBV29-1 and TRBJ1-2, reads SAVISQKPSRDICQRGTSLTIQCQVDSQVTMMFWYRQQPGQSLTLIATANQGSEATYESGFVIDKFPISRPNLTFSTLTVSNMSPEDSSIYLCSVEGTGEANYGYTFGSGTRLTVV.

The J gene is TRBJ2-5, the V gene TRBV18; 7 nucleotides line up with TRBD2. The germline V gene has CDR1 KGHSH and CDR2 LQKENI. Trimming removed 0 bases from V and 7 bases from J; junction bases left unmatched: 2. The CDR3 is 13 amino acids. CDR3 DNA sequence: TGTGCCAGCTCACCACCAGGCGGGGGGACCCAGTACTTC. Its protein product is CASSPPGGGTQYF.

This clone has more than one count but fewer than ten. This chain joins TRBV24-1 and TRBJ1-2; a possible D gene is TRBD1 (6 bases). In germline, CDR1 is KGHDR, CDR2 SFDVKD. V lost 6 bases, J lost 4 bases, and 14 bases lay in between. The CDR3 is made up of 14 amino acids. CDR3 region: CATSRGGAGYGYTF. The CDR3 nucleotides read TGTGCCACCAGTCGCGGGGGCGCCGGCTATGGCTACACCTTC.

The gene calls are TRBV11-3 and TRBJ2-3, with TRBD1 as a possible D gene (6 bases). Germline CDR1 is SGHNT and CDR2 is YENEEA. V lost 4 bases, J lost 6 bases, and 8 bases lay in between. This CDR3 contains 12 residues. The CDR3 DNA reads TGTGCCAGCAGCTCAGGGGAGGATACGCAGTATTTT. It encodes CASSSGEDTQYF.

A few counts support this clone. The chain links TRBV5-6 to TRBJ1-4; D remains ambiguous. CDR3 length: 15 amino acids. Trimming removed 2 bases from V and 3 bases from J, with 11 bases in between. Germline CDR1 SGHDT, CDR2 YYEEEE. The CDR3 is CASSLLSPSNEKLFF. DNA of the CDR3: TGTGCCAGCAGCTTACTAAGTCCTTCTAATGAAAAACTGTTTTTT.

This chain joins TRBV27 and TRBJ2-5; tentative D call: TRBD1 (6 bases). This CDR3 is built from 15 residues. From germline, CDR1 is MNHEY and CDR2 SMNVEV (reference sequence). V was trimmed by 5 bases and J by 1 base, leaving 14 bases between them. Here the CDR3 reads CASSTSTGVQETQYF. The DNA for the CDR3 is TGTGCCAGCAGTACCTCGACAGGAGTCCAAGAGACCCAGTACTTC.

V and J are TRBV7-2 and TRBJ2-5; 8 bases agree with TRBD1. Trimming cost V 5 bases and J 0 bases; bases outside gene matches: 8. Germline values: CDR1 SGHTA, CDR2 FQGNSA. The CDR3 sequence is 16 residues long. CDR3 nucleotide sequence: TGTGCCAGCAGCCTCAACAGGGGGACGTACCAAGAGACCCAGTACTTC. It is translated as CASSLNRGTYQETQYF. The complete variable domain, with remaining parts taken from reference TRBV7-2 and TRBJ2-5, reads GAGVSQSPSNKVTEKGKDVELRCDPISGHTALYWYRQSLGQGLEFLIYFQGNSAPDKSGLPSDRFSAERTGGSVSTLTIQRTQQEDSAVYLCASSLNRGTYQETQYFGPGTRLLVL.

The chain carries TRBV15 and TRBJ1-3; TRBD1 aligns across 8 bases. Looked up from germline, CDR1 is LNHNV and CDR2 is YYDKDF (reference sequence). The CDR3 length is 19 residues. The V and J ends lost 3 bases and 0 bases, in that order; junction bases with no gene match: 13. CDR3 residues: CATSRGTGQAPISGNTIYF. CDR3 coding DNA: TGTGCCACCAGCAGGGGAACGGGACAGGCTCCAATCTCTGGAAACACCATATATTTT. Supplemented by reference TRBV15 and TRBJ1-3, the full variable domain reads DAMVIQNPRYQVTQFGKPVTLSCSQTLNHNVMYWYQQKSSQAPKLLFHYYDKDFNNEADTPDNFQSRRPNTSFCFLDIRSPGLGDTAMYLCATSRGTGQAPISGNTIYFGEGSWLTVV.